Listed below are T cell receptor beta chains from one sample, sequenced in a study of cytomegalovirus exposure and HLA in healthy donors. Profiled with immunoSEQ multiplex PCR; TCRdb holds only in-frame clones, not every one. The table includes tens of thousands of clones, 65% detected once. Sequencing input: PBMCs. The receptors were sampled from a boy aged 10-17 years in good health and CMV-seropositive. Each CDR3 is given with its conserved first and last residue. D genes are given only for firm matches. A row's size may be missing; if present it is once, few, many or a size class.

abundance: few; v_gene: TRBV18; len: 14; d_gene: .; j_gene: TRBJ2-7; CDR3aa: CASSPRTSHSEQYF; CDR3nt: TGTGCCAGCTCACCGCGGACATCCCATAGCGAGCAGTACTTC
abundance: .; v_gene: TRBV6-5; len: 14; d_gene: .; j_gene: TRBJ1-2; CDR3aa: CASSPRGDVYGYTF; CDR3nt: TGTGCCAGCAGTCCCCGGGGGGATGTATATGGCTACACCTTC
abundance: .; v_gene: TRBV4-3; len: 16; d_gene: .; j_gene: TRBJ2-7; CDR3aa: CASSPGGTADIYEQYF; CDR3nt: TGCGCCAGCAGCCCCGGCGGAACAGCGGATATCTACGAGCAGTACTTC
abundance: .; v_gene: TRBV30; len: 15; d_gene: TRBD2; j_gene: TRBJ2-7; CDR3aa: CAWSVLGHRLAEQYF; CDR3nt: TGTGCCTGGAGTGTACTTGGGCACAGACTAGCGGAGCAGTACTTC
abundance: .; v_gene: TRBV4-2; len: 17; d_gene: TRBD1; j_gene: TRBJ2-2; CDR3aa: CASSQVVVRGLTGELFF; CDR3nt: TGTGCCAGCAGCCAAGTCGTAGTAAGGGGGCTAACCGGGGAGCTGTTTTTT
abundance: .; v_gene: TRBV28; len: 13; d_gene: TRBD1; j_gene: TRBJ1-1; CDR3aa: CASSLPGGTEAFF; CDR3nt: TGTGCCAGCAGTTTACCAGGGGGCACTGAAGCTTTCTTT
abundance: few; v_gene: TRBV19; len: 15; d_gene: TRBD1; j_gene: TRBJ2-7; CDR3aa: CASSISGQGAYEQYF; CDR3nt: TGTGCCAGTAGTATCTCAGGACAGGGGGCCTACGAGCAGTACTTC
abundance: .; v_gene: TRBV19; len: 16; d_gene: TRBD2; j_gene: TRBJ2-3; CDR3aa: CASTRLAGGSTDTQYF; CDR3nt: TGTGCCAGTACCCGACTAGCGGGAGGGAGCACAGATACGCAGTATTTT
abundance: .; v_gene: TRBV19; len: 16; d_gene: .; j_gene: TRBJ2-2; CDR3aa: CASSPRTAINTGELFF; CDR3nt: TGTGCCAGTAGTCCTCGGACAGCCATTAACACCGGGGAGCTGTTTTTT
abundance: .; v_gene: TRBV5-1; len: 13; d_gene: .; j_gene: TRBJ2-3; CDR3aa: CASSFGGADTQYF; CDR3nt: TGCGCCAGCAGCTTTGGCGGGGCGGATACGCAGTATTTT
abundance: .; v_gene: TRBV4-3; len: 15; d_gene: .; j_gene: TRBJ1-2; CDR3aa: CASSRTTDSNYGYTF; CDR3nt: TGCGCCAGCAGCCGAACAACTGACTCAAACTATGGCTACACCTTC
abundance: once; v_gene: TRBV4-3; len: 16; d_gene: .; j_gene: TRBJ2-7; CDR3aa: CASSQDRQASSYEQYF; CDR3nt: TGCGCCAGCAGCCAAGATCGGCAGGCCAGCTCCTACGAGCAGTACTTC
abundance: .; v_gene: TRBV4-2; len: 16; d_gene: TRBD2; j_gene: TRBJ2-7; CDR3aa: CASSPLSGGRSYEQYF; CDR3nt: TGTGCCAGCAGCCCCCTTAGCGGGGGGCGCTCCTACGAGCAGTACTTC
abundance: .; v_gene: TRBV12-5; len: 15; d_gene: TRBD2; j_gene: TRBJ2-2; CDR3aa: CASAASGRAGGELFF; CDR3nt: TGTGCTAGTGCCGCTAGCGGGAGGGCTGGCGGGGAGCTGTTTTTT
abundance: .; v_gene: TRBV15; len: 16; d_gene: TRBD1; j_gene: TRBJ1-3; CDR3aa: CATSSYGTGGGNTIYF; CDR3nt: TGTGCCACCAGCAGCTACGGGACAGGGGGTGGAAACACCATATATTTT